The clone carrying this T cell receptor (beta chain) was observed a few times. Its antigen is not identified. Graves' hyperthyroidism is called stable when ophthalmopathy does not progress within 18 months. Newly diagnosed patients aged 18 to 65 had hyperthyroidism of under 2 months' duration. TCR beta CDR3 region amplification was performed from RNA transcripts. An initial round of RT-PCR targeting the TCR CDR3 relied on the HTBI primer set. TCRdb fed the multiplex PCR reads into MiXCR, producing one record per CDR3 protein. The sample records around 100,000 distinct CDR3 sequences, approximately 48% being singletons. The data stem from a study of T cells in Graves' hyperthyroidism and ophthalmopathy. V lost 5 bases and J lost 4, with 18 bases in between. The CDR3 totals 16 residues. CDR1 SGHTA and CDR2 FQGNSA come from the germline V gene. Findings and caveats of the study: Ophthalmopathy cases were set apart from stable hyperthyroidism by a 13 V-J model.

Material: blood. This receptor was obtained from a man in his forties with Graves' hyperthyroidism. The chain couples TRBV7-2 to TRBJ2-1; D is perhaps TRBD1 (6 bases). For the CDR3, the DNA is TGTGCCAGCAGCAACCAGGGACATCGAAGGTACAATGAGCAGTTCTTC. This translates into CASSNQGHRRYNEQFF.